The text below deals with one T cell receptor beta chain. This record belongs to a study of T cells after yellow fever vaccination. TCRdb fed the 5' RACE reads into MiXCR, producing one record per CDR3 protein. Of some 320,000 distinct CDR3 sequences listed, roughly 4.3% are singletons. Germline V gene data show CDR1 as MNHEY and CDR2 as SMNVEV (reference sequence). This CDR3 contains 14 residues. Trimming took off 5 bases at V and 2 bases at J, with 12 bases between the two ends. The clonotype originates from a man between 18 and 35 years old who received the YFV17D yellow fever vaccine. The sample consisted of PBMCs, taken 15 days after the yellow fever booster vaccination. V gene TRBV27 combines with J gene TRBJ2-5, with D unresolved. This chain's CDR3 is CASSQVNRQETQYF. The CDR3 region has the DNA TGTGCCAGCAGTCAAGTGAACAGACAAGAGACCCAGTACTTC.